Each of the 17 T cell receptor beta chains below was sequenced from the same sample in a study of cytomegalovirus exposure and HLA in healthy donors. The PCR made use of 60 Vbeta and 13 Jbeta primers. Repertoires were generated with immunoSEQ multiplex PCR, while TCRdb's copy carries only in-frame clones and drops some. The sample contains roughly 130,000 clones, roughly four fifths of which appear only once. The specimen sequenced was PBMCs. The receptors come from a male donor in good health and CMV-seropositive.

This clone has more than one count but fewer than ten. The chain joins TRBV6-1 to TRBJ1-4; weak D call: TRBD1 (5 bases). CDR1 is MNHNS and CDR2 is SASEGT in the germline V gene. Trimming cost V 8 bases and J 7 bases, with 17 bases left between them. The CDR3 spans 14 residues. CDR3 amino acids: CASREGNLSEKLFF. The CDR3 DNA sequence: TGTGCCAGCCGGGAGGGGAATTTGAGTGAAAAACTGTTTTTT.

This sequence joins TRBV18 and TRBJ1-5; the D gene is possibly TRBD1 (5 bases). CDR3 size: 17 residues. Germline assignment: CDR1 KGHSH and CDR2 LQKENI. Trimming removed 2 bases from V and 5 bases from J, with 19 bases in between. DNA for the CDR3: TGTGCCAGCTCACCAAGTAATCCAGGGAAAACCGATCAGCCCCAGCATTTT. Translated, it gives CASSPSNPGKTDQPQHF.

The chain has TRBV2 and TRBJ2-5; possible D gene TRBD1, 6 bases. Trimming shortened V by 7 bases and J by 5 bases, and 17 bases separated the two germline ends. The germline V gene has CDR1 SNHLY and CDR2 FYNNEI. This CDR3 has 14 amino acids. The CDR3 protein is CASTVEQGTETQYF. The CDR3 nucleotides read TGTGCCAGCACGGTCGAACAGGGTACGGAGACCCAGTACTTC.

The chain has TRBV27 and TRBJ2-3; D gene unclear. Germline V gene lookup returns CDR1 MNHEY and CDR2 SMNVEV (reference sequence). Trimming stripped 4 bases from V and 0 bases from J, with 8 bases between. The CDR3 loop spans 14 amino acids. The chain's CDR3 is CASSYTTSTDTQYF. Here the CDR3 DNA reads TGTGCCAGCAGTTACACGACTAGCACAGATACGCAGTATTTT.

CDR3 sequence reads: CASSRSQGRDTQYF. CDR3 sequence (DNA): TGTGCCAGCAGTAGGTCTCAGGGAAGAGATACGCAGTATTTT. The rearrangement links TRBV28 to TRBJ2-3; TRBD1 might be the D (5 bases). The CDR3 has 14 residues. Looked up from germline, CDR1 is MDHEN and CDR2 is SYDVKM. Trimming stripped 5 bases from V and 5 bases from J, with 14 bases between.

This rearrangement joins TRBV27 to TRBJ2-1, with a possible D match to TRBD2 (5 bases). The CDR3 has 16 residues. The germline gives CDR1 MNHEY, CDR2 SMNVEV (reference sequence). The ends were cut back, 5 bases at V and 0 bases at J, with 14 bases in the middle. CDR3 in amino acids: CASSPRAESSYNEQFF. CDR3 nucleotide sequence: TGTGCCAGCAGTCCGAGAGCGGAAAGCTCCTACAATGAGCAGTTCTTC.

The V call is TRBV19, the J call TRBJ1-4; TRBD1 might be the D (5 bases). Trimming left V 5 bases short and J 4 bases short, with 11 bases between. The germline gives CDR1 LNHDA, CDR2 SQIVND (reference sequence). The CDR3 runs to 14 residues. As DNA, the CDR3 is TGTGCCAGTAGTCTCCAGGGACTTAATGAAAAACTGTTTTTT. Its translation is CASSLQGLNEKLFF.

J is TRBJ2-3 and V is TRBV11-3; 16 positions match TRBD2. Trimming at V came to 3 bases and at J to 5 bases, leaving 5 bases not matched to a gene. In germline, CDR1 is SGHNT, CDR2 YENEEA. The CDR3 contains 17 residues. CDR3 sequence reads: CASSLGLAGGPVDTQYF. Written as DNA, the CDR3 is TGTGCCAGCAGCTTGGGACTAGCGGGAGGGCCTGTAGATACGCAGTATTTT. Full variable domain (rest looked up from reference TRBV11-3 and TRBJ2-3): EAGVVQSPRYKIIEKKQPVAFWCNPISGHNTLYWYLQNLGQGPELLIRYENEEAVDDSQLPKDRFSAERLKGVDSTLKIQPAELGDSAVYLCASSLGLAGGPVDTQYFGPGTRLTVL.

In DNA form, the CDR3 reads TGTGCCAGCAGCTATGGGACAAACAATTCACCCCTCCACTTT. Translating it yields CASSYGTNNSPLHF. The V gene is TRBV7-6, the J gene TRBJ1-6; tentative D call: TRBD1 (6 bases). Per the germline V gene, CDR1 is SGHVS and CDR2 is FNYEAQ. V was trimmed by 4 bases and J by 7 bases, leaving 11 bases between them. The CDR3 has 14 amino acids.

The V and J genes are TRBV6-1 and TRBJ2-7; a weak D match, TRBD2 (6 bases). The germline V gene has CDR1 MNHNS and CDR2 SASEGT. The V gene lost 1 base and the J gene lost 1 base, with 17 bases spanning the gap. The CDR3 runs to 17 residues. As DNA, the CDR3 is TGTGCCAGCAGTGAAGAGGGTCGGCTAGCGTTTTCCTACGAGCAGTACTTC. Protein product: CASSEEGRLAFSYEQYF.

The chain carries TRBV13 and TRBJ2-7; D ambiguous. The CDR3 sequence is 12 residues long. The germline V gene encodes CDR1 PRHDT and CDR2 FYEKMQ (reference sequence). Trimming pared 4 bases from V and 2 bases from J, leaving 6 bases between. This CDR3 is CASSSTPYEQYF. CDR3 DNA: TGTGCCAGCAGCTCAACTCCCTACGAGCAGTACTTC.

The V gene is TRBV18, the J gene TRBJ1-1, with TRBD1 identical over 7 bases. The CDR3 loop spans 15 amino acids. CDR1 and CDR2 from the germline V gene are KGHSH and LQKENI. V lost 1 base and J lost 4; bases outside the gene matches: 6. In nucleotides, the CDR3 is TGTGCCAGCTCACCACGGCAGGGGGATGGCACTGAAGCTTTCTTT. Amino acids: CASSPRQGDGTEAFF.

The gene calls are TRBV13 and TRBJ1-4; D is uncertain. CDR3 length: 15 residues. V was clipped by 2 bases and J by 7 bases, with 14 bases between them. Germline V CDR1 and CDR2: PRHDT, FYEKMQ (reference sequence). DNA of the CDR3: TGTGCCAGCAGCTTATTTGAGGAGTTTGGTGAAAAACTGTTTTTT. This translates into CASSLFEEFGEKLFF.

Notes on this clone: Other DNA sequences from this sample encode an identical CDR3 as well. The chain has TRBV30 and TRBJ2-1, with 8 bases lining up with TRBD2. The V gene's germline CDR1 is GTSNPN and CDR2 SVGIG (reference sequence). The CDR3 has 19 residues. Unmatched junction bases numbered 13, after V lost 0 bases and J lost 0 bases. The CDR3 DNA reads as TGTGCCTGGAGTGTGCTCCTGCGAGGGGCGGGAGGCTCCTACAATGAGCAGTTCTTC. Encoded protein: CAWSVLLRGAGGSYNEQFF.

The chain employs TRBV7-9 and TRBJ1-2, with a tentative D call TRBD1 (6 bases). From germline, CDR1 is SEHNR and CDR2 FQNEAQ (reference sequence). The CDR3 sequence is 14 residues long. Trimming cost V 3 bases and J 8 bases, with 16 bases left between them. CDR3 nucleotides: TGTGCCAGCAGCTTTAGGGGGATATCGTGGGGCTACACCTTC. It codes for CASSFRGISWGYTF.

J is TRBJ2-1 and V is TRBV6-5; D remains unclear. CDR3 size: 15 residues. Germline CDR1 reads MNHEY; CDR2 reads SVGAGI. Trimming took 0 bases from V and 2 from J, leaving 8 bases between them. Here the CDR3 DNA reads TGTGCCAGCAGTTACTCCACAGAGACCTACAATGAGCAGTTCTTC. As protein: CASSYSTETYNEQFF.

Comment on this clone: At one end, the junction sequence differs from germline, possibly due to a read error. The chain recombines TRBV7-7 with TRBJ2-2; no definite D call. Germline loops: CDR1 SSHAT, CDR2 FNYEAQ (reference sequence). CDR3 length: 14 residues. CDR3 sequence: CASSPNPGTGELFF. The CDR3, as DNA: TGTGCTAGCAGCCCCAACCCAGGAACCGGGGAGCTGTTTTTT.